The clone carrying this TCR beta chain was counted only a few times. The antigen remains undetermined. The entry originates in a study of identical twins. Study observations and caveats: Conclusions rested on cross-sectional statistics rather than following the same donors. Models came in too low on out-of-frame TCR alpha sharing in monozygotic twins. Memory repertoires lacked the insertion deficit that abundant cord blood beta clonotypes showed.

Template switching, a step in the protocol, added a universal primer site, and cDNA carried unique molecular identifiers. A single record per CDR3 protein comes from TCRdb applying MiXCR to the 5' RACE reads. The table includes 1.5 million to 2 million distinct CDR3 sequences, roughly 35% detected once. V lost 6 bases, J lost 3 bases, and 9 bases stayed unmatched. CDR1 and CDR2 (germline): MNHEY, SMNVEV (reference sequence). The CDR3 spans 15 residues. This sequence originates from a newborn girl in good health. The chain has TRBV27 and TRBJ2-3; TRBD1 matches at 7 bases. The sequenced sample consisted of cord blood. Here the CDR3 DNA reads TGTGCCAGCAGCTCTCCGGGACAGCCTACAGATACGCAGTATTTT. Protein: CASSSPGQPTDTQYF.